Listed here is a single T cell receptor (beta chain). The clone's antigen remains unknown. Base qualities are not at hand, and no much larger clone is one base apart. Including cysteine and phenylalanine, the CDR3 has 17 amino acids. Of all the DNA, just the CDR3 is kept, 51 bases in frame from base 1. V was cut back by 1 base and J by 0 bases, leaving a gap of 13 bases between them. As encoded in the germline V gene (reference sequence), CDR1 is LNHDA while CDR2 is SQIVND. The data originate from a study of technical replicates of blood from a handful of donors (TCRdb year 2017). Library prep was done by the immunoSEQ multiplex PCR assay. As stored in TCRdb, this immuneACCESS dataset retains in-frame rearrangements with V and J assigned. A fraction of the clones does not appear; measured against another copy, unresolved V genes explain less than half of the discrepancy, and the remainder lacks a known reason. The sample table shows some 14,000 clones, and roughly 83% are seen once. The ten largest make up about 11% of the sample.

Sequencing was performed on PBMCs. Recombination linked TRBV19 to TRBJ2-1; the D segment cannot be called with confidence. This receptor was obtained from a human donor in good health. This receptor carries the CDR3 CASSIVPSRSSYNEQFF. DNA sequence: TGTGCCAGTAGTATAGTCCCCAGCCGGAGCTCCTACAATGAGCAGTTCTTC.